The T cell receptor (beta chain) described here comes from a study of healthy donors' naive CD4 and CD8 T cells (dated by TCRdb to 2014 to 2015). Notes on the research overall: The donors were selected to cover three age groups of six people each (20-25, 40-50 and 60-70 years), had a mean age of about 47, and were half female. For TCR alpha, a new primer set was designed to cover all functional IMGT alpha gene variants, and all other steps followed the beta-chain workflow. The donors were HLA-typed by sequencing at HLA-A, -B, -C, -DRB1, -DQB1 and -DPB1, using the SBTexcellerator protocol, an ABI3130xl analyzer and SBTengine software. The peripheral blood mononuclear cells came from 15 to 20 individuals who were healthy and unrelated. To examine how TCR variation is linked to lineage commitment, the study sequenced rearranged TCR alpha and beta chains from naive CD4+ and CD8+ T cells. Results and caveats for the whole study, not just this receptor: Alpha and beta chains were sequenced in bulk and could not be paired, so combined chain effects were not evaluated. Most V and J gene segments were reportedly biased between naive CD4+ and CD8+ cells, consistently across donors and independent of HLA genotype. Around 13% of the variance in CD4/CD8 propensity appeared to be explained jointly by V genes, J genes and CDR3 charge, in a largely additive manner. The study did not directly address possible repertoire bias arising from homeostatic proliferation of naive T cells. In both chains, CD4+ lineage was associated with a positively charged CDR3 and CD8+ lineage with a negatively charged CDR3.

Cells with a CD4+CD8-CD45RO-CD45RA+ profile were isolated by FACS and defined as naive CD4+ T cells, and those with a CD8+CD4-CD45RA+CD27bright profile were defined as naive CD8+ T cells. Antibodies against CD4 (RPA-T4), CD8 (SK1), CD27 (O323), CD45RA (HI100) and CD45RO (UCHL1) were used for sorting. The CDR3 spans 14 residues, from the cysteine through the phenylalanine. Only CDR3 DNA remains: 42 bases, in frame from the first base. CDR1 and CDR2 are read off the germline V gene (reference sequence) as DFQATT and SNEGSKA. V is pruned by 8 bases and J by 0 bases, leaving 10 bases of the junction without a gene match. Comments on this clonotype: It has no known antigen specificity. No base quality information exists; no much larger clone differs at one position.

TCRdb names 454 GS FLX Titanium as the instrument used. A previously published linear amplification protocol was used to build the TCR libraries, starting from roughly 490 ng of total RNA. The Roche/454 Genome Sequencer with Titanium chemistry was used for sequencing. The authors processed their data as follows. 75,000 to 95,000 rearranged TCR alpha transcripts were sequenced from roughly five of the healthy donors. Duplicate transcripts were removed, and each unique TCR clonotype was defined by its CDR3 junction following IMGT nomenclature. In R 2.13.0, logistic regression modeled CD4 versus CD8 status on V and J genes, adjusting for donor effects, with Bonferroni correction for multiple testing. Using fastp trimming at Q25 and MiXCR clonotype assembly, TCRdb reanalyzed the public sequencing data and kept in-frame beta chains. Identical CDR3 proteins give one entry, which carries the most common genes and DNA. V and J calls and clone size were set by TCRdb, not the authors. This sample lists approximately 200,000 distinct CDR3 sequences; around 70% were detected once. The top ten clonotypes cover about 2.3% of the sample.

The rearrangement combines TRBV20-1 with TRBJ2-7; TRBD2 fits 7 bases in the junction. Input material: naive CD4+ and CD8+ T cells sorted from blood, pooled from several donors. The sample's cell subset or site, from its label and the paper: FACS-sorted naive CD4+ (CD45RO-CD45RA+) and naive CD8+ (CD45RA+CD27bright) T cells. The source is a pool of human donors in good health; the sample pools cells from several healthy donors. The DNA sequence reads TGCAGTACCTCGGGAGGCGGAAGCTCCTACGAGCAGTACTTC. Its protein is CSTSGGGSSYEQYF.